This T cell receptor beta chain was captured by sequencing in a study of T-cell reconstitution after alpha-beta-depleted transplantation in children. Whole-study results and caveats: T-cell counts and diversity at one year post-transplant came mainly from newly produced T cells. Several hundred rapidly expanded clones from non-depleted graft cells reportedly supplied alpha-beta T cells about two months post-transplant.

The CDR3 covers 17 residues. The germline V gene encodes CDR1 GTSNPN and CDR2 SVGIG (reference sequence). J lost 2 bases, V lost 0 bases, and 5 bases had no gene match. This clonotype has a handful of counts. Its antigen remains unidentified. Construction of the TCRbeta library involved unique molecular identifiers. TCRdb re-derived calls from the PCR reads in MiXCR, one entry per CDR3 protein. The table lists hundreds of thousands of distinct CDR3 sequences, about 10% of them singletons. The source was PBMCs, collected before TCRalphabeta/CD19-depleted stem cell transplant. The rearrangement links TRBV30 to TRBJ1-5, with 12 nucleotides matching TRBD1. The receptor was isolated from a child aged 2 to 10 with inherited bone marrow failure, due to receive a stem cell transplant. The CDR3 loop is CAWSVGQGALGNQPQHF. CDR3 DNA sequence: TGTGCCTGGAGTGTGGGACAGGGGGCTCTGGGCAATCAGCCCCAGCATTTT.